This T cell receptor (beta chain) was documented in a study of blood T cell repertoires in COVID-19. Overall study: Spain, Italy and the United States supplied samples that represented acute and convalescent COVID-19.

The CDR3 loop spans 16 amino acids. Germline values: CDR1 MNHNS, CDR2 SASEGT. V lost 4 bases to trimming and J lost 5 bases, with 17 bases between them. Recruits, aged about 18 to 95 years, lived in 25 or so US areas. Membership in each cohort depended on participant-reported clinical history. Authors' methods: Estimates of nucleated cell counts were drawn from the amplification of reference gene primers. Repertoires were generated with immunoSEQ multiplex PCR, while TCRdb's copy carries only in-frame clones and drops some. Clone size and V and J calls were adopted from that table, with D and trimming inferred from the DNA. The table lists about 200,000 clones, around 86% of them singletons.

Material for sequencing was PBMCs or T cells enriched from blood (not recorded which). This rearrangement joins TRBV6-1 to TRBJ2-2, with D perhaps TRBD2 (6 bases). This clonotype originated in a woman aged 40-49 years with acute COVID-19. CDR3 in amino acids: CASSATYGGVTGELFF. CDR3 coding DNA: TGTGCCAGCAGTGCGACCTACGGGGGAGTGACCGGGGAGCTGTTTTTT.